This T cell receptor beta chain is from a study of T-cell memory formation after mild COVID-19. Of note for this clonotype: Its antigen is not identified.

Trimming removed 5 bases at V and 8 bases at J, with 15 bases between. This CDR3 is built from 13 residues. Germline V gene lookup returns CDR1 MGHRA and CDR2 YSYEKL. MiXCR, applied by TCRdb to the 5' RACE reads, yields one record per CDR3 protein. Seen here are fewer than 600,000 distinct CDR3 sequences, less than 25% observed once, and the top ten hold around 7.7%. General study findings and limits: Contracting CD8+ clones were enriched in EMRA, CD4+ mainly in CM and EM. Cross-reactive memory appears to have joined, as suggested by some responding clones showing up in pre-infection memory.

The sample taken for sequencing was PBMCs or a T cell subset sorted from them (not recorded which). The sequence was collected from an adult woman who had mild COVID-19 (a few samples of this study predate the infection). Cell type and time point are not known. The V call is TRBV4-1, the J call TRBJ1-2; no firm D call. CDR3 region: CASSSQNRPGYTF. CDR3 DNA: TGCGCCAGCAGCTCTCAGAACCGCCCAGGCTACACCTTC.